This T cell receptor beta chain emerged from a study of T cells after yellow fever vaccination. Overall study results and limits: Some clonotypes, a small share, were shared between CD4 and CD8 compartments. Booster sampling recovered most clones from primary vaccination (approximately 96% CD4, around 88% CD8). In FACS-sorted repertoires, abundant clonotypes from the bulk population could appear as contaminants.

This clonotype showed up many times. Antigen: not known. Per germline, CDR1 SGHDT and CDR2 YYEEEE. J lost 1 base, V lost 2 bases, and 4 bases had no gene match. The CDR3 is 15 residues long. Via MiXCR, TCRdb re-called the 5' RACE reads, giving one row per CDR3 protein. Here the sample spans 300,000 to 350,000 distinct CDR3 sequences, 3.5% to 4.5% being singletons. Sequences were derived from PBMCs, sampled 15 days after the yellow fever booster vaccination. The source of this sequence is a man aged 18 to 29 who received the YFV17D yellow fever vaccine. V and J are TRBV5-6 and TRBJ2-5, with TRBD2 matching over 8 bases. The CDR3 DNA is TGTGCCAGCAGCTTTAGCGGGACAAGCCAAGAGACCCAGTACTTC. Translated: CASSFSGTSQETQYF.